This T cell receptor beta chain was obtained from a study of technical replicates of blood from a handful of donors. Libraries were prepared by immunoSEQ multiplex PCR; TCRdb keeps only in-frame clonotypes and omits some of them. The sample has about 62,000 clones, roughly 86% seen once. This clone occurred once. The V gene lost 5 bases and the J gene lost 7 bases, with 20 bases spanning the gap. Germline CDR1 SGHTA, CDR2 FQGTGA. This CDR3 spans 15 amino acids. Sequenced sample: PBMCs. This chain links TRBV7-3 with TRBJ1-2; a weak D match, TRBD1 (6 bases). This TCR was sampled from a human donor in good health. Some clones in this sample may be carry-over from other donors' samples. The CDR3 DNA sequence: TGTGCCAGCAGCCCCGACGCGGGGGGGCGCGGTGGCTACACCTTC. Translating it yields CASSPDAGGRGGYTF. Combining the CDR3 with reference TRBV7-3 and TRBJ1-2 gives the whole variable domain GAGVSQTPSNKVTEKGKYVELRCDPISGHTALYWYRQSLGQGPEFLIYFQGTGAADDSGLPNDRFFAVRPEGSVSTLKIQRTERGDSAVYLCASSPDAGGRGGYTFGSGTRLTVV.